The sequence of this TCR beta chain was determined in a study of blood T cell repertoires in COVID-19. Study context: In each case, the material was cDNA or gDNA derived from T cells, B-cell-depleted T cells, or PBMCs.

Profiling relied on immunoSEQ multiplex PCR, and the TCRdb table lists in-frame clones only, not all of them. The table shows about 210,000 clones, with about 83% occurring only once. The sequence was collected from a woman aged 40 to 50 with active or convalescent COVID-19. What was sequenced was peripheral blood.

The CDR3 coding sequence is TGTGCCAGCAGCCGACTCCAGGGGGCGGCCAGCTCCTACGAGCAGTACTTC. Protein: CASSRLQGAASSYEQYF. The V and J genes are TRBV28 and TRBJ2-7, with 8 bases aligning to TRBD1. Germline V gives CDR1 MDHEN, CDR2 SYDVKM. The CDR3 runs to 17 residues. Germline trimming cut 6 bases from V and 0 bases from J; bases unmatched to any gene: 13.